Following are 28 T cell receptor beta chains from one sample sequenced in a study of blood T cells in healthy people across ages. A second PCR of 7 to 11 cycles used a sample-barcoded 5' primer and a J-beta primer mix. TCRdb analysed the 5' RACE reads with MiXCR anew, one entry per CDR3 protein. The sample has 650,000 to 700,000 distinct CDR3 sequences, about 30% seen once; the top ten hold approximately 15%. Sequenced: blood. Source of these receptors: a woman older than 75 in good health.

This clonotype has at least ten counts. This sequence joins TRBV10-2 and TRBJ2-1, with D uncertain. The CDR3 loop spans 11 amino acids. Germline V lookup: CDR1 WSHSY, CDR2 SAAADI. V dropped 7 bases and J dropped 6 bases, with 7 bases sitting between them. CDR3 sequence: CASTSSNEQFF. The CDR3 region has the DNA TGCGCCAGCACCAGCAGCAATGAGCAGTTCTTC.

The chain carries TRBV7-2 and TRBJ1-2; no reliable D call. Germline V gene sequence: CDR1 SGHTA, CDR2 FQGNSA. V lost 8 bases and J lost 1, with 11 bases in between. The CDR3 covers 13 residues. The CDR3 region is CASQGRDNYGYTF. CDR3 nucleotide sequence: TGTGCCAGCCAAGGCCGGGATAACTATGGCTACACCTTC.

This clonotype occurred many times. The chain is built from TRBV5-1 and TRBJ2-3; 9 bases align to TRBD2. The CDR3 has 15 amino acids. Trimming removed 0 bases from V and 2 bases from J; junction bases left unmatched: 1. Germline assignment: CDR1 SGHRS and CDR2 YFSETQ. The CDR3 coding sequence is TGCGCCAGCAGCTTGGCTAGCGGGAACACAGATACGCAGTATTTT. It specifies CASSLASGNTDTQYF.

This clonotype turned up a few times. The chain uses TRBV29-1 and TRBJ1-1; no clear D. The CDR3 extends over 12 amino acids. V lost 2 bases, J lost 4 bases, and 8 bases lay in between. Germline loops: CDR1 SQVTM, CDR2 ANQGSEA. CDR3 in DNA: TGCAGCGTTGAATTTCCAGGCACTGAAGCTTTCTTT. Protein product: CSVEFPGTEAFF.

The V and J genes are TRBV7-6 and TRBJ1-1; perhaps TRBD1 as D (6 bases). V lost 4 bases and J 2 bases, leaving 14 bases between the germline ends. Per germline, CDR1 SGHVS and CDR2 FNYEAQ. The CDR3 is 15 residues long. Written as DNA, the CDR3 is TGTGCCAGCAGCTACGGAGGGGGGGGAAACACTGAAGCTTTCTTT. Translating gives CASSYGGGGNTEAFF.

The rearrangement uses TRBV5-8 and TRBJ1-5, with a possible D match to TRBD1 (6 bases). CDR1 is SGHTS, CDR2 YDEGEE, per germline. This CDR3 is built from 16 residues. V dropped 4 bases and J dropped 2 bases, with 16 bases sitting between them. CDR3 sequence reads: CASSGRTGLGNQPQHF. The CDR3 bases are TGTGCCAGCAGCGGCCGAACAGGGCTGGGCAATCAGCCCCAGCATTTT.

This clonotype has just a few counts. A clone one base away is much larger, so this may be a read error. This rearrangement joins TRBV7-2 to TRBJ2-5, with 9 positions matching TRBD2. The closer fit of TRBJ2-7 to the DNA end suggests the J call may be wrong. The CDR3 totals 15 residues. Germline V gene lookup returns CDR1 SGHTA and CDR2 FQGNSA. CDR3 nucleotide sequence: TGTGCCAGCAGCTTAAGCGGGGGGTCGGCCTACGAGCAGTACTTC. It translates to CASSLSGGSAYEQYF.

As concerns this clonotype: Mismatch with germline at one junction end may stem from a read error. The chain has TRBV20-1 and TRBJ1-5; D call uncertain. The germline CDR1 and CDR2 sequences are DFQATT and SNEGSKA (reference sequence). CDR3 size: 18 residues. The CDR3, as DNA: TGCAGTGCGAGAGCGTCCACGGGAGTAAAGACCGAGGAACAGCCCCAGCATTTT. Amino acid sequence: CSARASTGVKTEEQPQHF.

The CDR3 bases are TGTGCCAGCAGCATACAGACAGGGAGCTCCTACAATGAGCAGTTCTTC. Protein sequence: CASSIQTGSSYNEQFF. V and J are TRBV7-8 and TRBJ2-1, with 7 bases that match TRBD1. V was pared by 5 bases and J by 0 bases, with 7 bases of the junction left unmatched. The CDR3 spans 16 residues. Germline V gene lookup returns CDR1 SGHVS and CDR2 FQNEAQ.

The V call is TRBV6-4, the J call TRBJ1-1, with D possibly matching TRBD1 (5 bases). The CDR3 consists of 14 residues. Trimming pared 6 bases from V and 1 base from J, leaving 12 bases between. Germline V gene lookup returns CDR1 MRHNA and CDR2 SNTAGT. CDR3 bases: TGTGCCAGCAGGCCGGGGCTCGGGAACACTGAAGCTTTCTTT. Protein product: CASRPGLGNTEAFF.

V and J are TRBV10-3 and TRBJ2-1, with 8 bases fitting TRBD2. Trimming took 4 bases from V and 5 from J; bases not matched to a gene: 10. The germline gives CDR1 ENHRY, CDR2 SYGVKD. CDR3 size: 16 residues. As DNA, the CDR3 is TGTGCCATCAGTGTTACGGGACTAGAGACTAACAATGAGCAGTTCTTC. This codes for CAISVTGLETNNEQFF.

The chain combines TRBV20-1 with TRBJ2-2; D remains ambiguous. The CDR3 runs to 14 residues. The germline V gene encodes CDR1 DFQATT and CDR2 SNEGSKA (reference sequence). V lost 6 bases and J 5 bases, leaving 16 bases between the germline ends. This chain's CDR3 is CSARSPTLTGELFF. For the CDR3, the DNA is TGCAGTGCGCGTAGTCCGACTTTGACCGGGGAGCTGTTTTTT.

To note about this clonotype: A single base separates this from a much larger clone, so it may be a read error. Since no conserved phenylalanine or tryptophan closes the CDR3, a read error is the likely cause. The chain has TRBV20-1 and TRBJ1-6; 7 bases align to TRBD1. Germline CDR1 DFQATT, CDR2 SNEGSKA (reference sequence). CDR3 length: 14 residues. V shed 6 bases, J shed 3 bases, and the junction held 5 bases outside the gene matches. CDR3 region: CSAGWDSYNSPLHV. The CDR3 nucleotides are TGCAGTGCGGGGTGGGACAGCTATAATTCACCCCTCCACGTT.

This clonotype was observed a handful of times. This sequence may be a read error, since a much larger clone differs from it by one base. The chain employs TRBV7-3 and TRBJ2-7; D is possibly TRBD1 (5 bases). The end of the DNA fits TRBJ2-5 better, so the J call may be wrong. The germline CDR1 and CDR2 sequences are SGHTA and FQGTGA. The CDR3 is made up of 13 amino acids. The CDR3: CASNSRPRGTQYF. As DNA, the CDR3 is TGTGCCAGCAACTCCCGGCCTAGGGGGACCCAGTACTTC.

This clonotype was seen more than once but under ten times. The rearrangement joins TRBV5-6 to TRBJ2-7, with 8 positions matching TRBD1. The CDR3 consists of 13 residues. With 4 bases clipped from V and 6 bases from J, the junction kept 6 bases outside the gene matches. Germline V gene sequence: CDR1 SGHDT, CDR2 YYEEEE. DNA of the CDR3: TGTGCCAGCAGCCACAGGGGGGTGCGCGAGCAGTACTTC. Translating gives CASSHRGVREQYF. Full variable domain (missing parts from reference TRBV5-6 and TRBJ2-7): DAGVTQSPTHLIKTRGQQVTLRCSPKSGHDTVSWYQQALGQGPQFIFQYYEEEERQRGNFPDRFSGHQFPNYSSELNVNALLLGDSALYLCASSHRGVREQYFGPGTRLTVT.

This clonotype was found many times. The rearrangement links TRBV20-1 to TRBJ1-5, with 10 bases lining up with TRBD1. V lost 4 bases to trimming and J lost 0 bases; unmatched junction nucleotides: 3. The CDR3 has 15 residues. CDR1 is DFQATT and CDR2 is SNEGSKA in the germline V gene (reference sequence). This CDR3 is CSAKGQGNSNQPQHF. As DNA, the CDR3 is TGCAGTGCTAAGGGACAGGGGAATAGCAATCAGCCCCAGCATTTT.

This clonotype was seen a handful of times. The chain joins TRBV6-5 to TRBJ1-1; D is uncertain. Between the trimmed V and J ends, which lost 8 bases and 0 bases, there was a span of 10 bases. This CDR3 comprises 13 residues. CDR1 MNHEY and CDR2 SVGAGI come from the germline V gene. This CDR3 reads CASAYIMNTEAFF. As DNA, the CDR3 is TGTGCCAGCGCCTACATCATGAACACTGAAGCTTTCTTT.

This chain links TRBV3-1 with TRBJ2-2; 9 bases line up with TRBD2. CDR1 is LGHDT and CDR2 is YNNKEL in the germline V gene (reference sequence). J gave up 2 bases and V 0 bases, and 4 bases lay outside the gene matches. The CDR3 totals 17 residues. The CDR3 is CASSQDSGGRNTGELFF. The CDR3 nucleotides read TGTGCCAGCAGCCAAGATAGCGGGGGCCGCAACACCGGGGAGCTGTTTTTT.

The genes are TRBV7-9 and TRBJ2-1; D not resolved. Germline V lookup: CDR1 SEHNR, CDR2 FQNEAQ (reference sequence). V shed 0 bases and J shed 8 bases, with 11 bases lying between them. The CDR3 has 14 amino acids. The CDR3 nucleotides read TGTGCCAGCAGCTTAGCCGGGCCCCCTGATGAGCAGTTCTTC. Protein: CASSLAGPPDEQFF.

The chain couples TRBV6-1 to TRBJ1-3; D perhaps matches TRBD1 (5 bases). This CDR3 has 16 residues. The germline V gene has CDR1 MNHNS and CDR2 SASEGT. Trimming stripped 6 bases from V and 0 bases from J, with 15 bases between. The CDR3 loop reads CASSPFGASSGNTIYF. Written as DNA, the CDR3 is TGTGCCAGCAGCCCCTTCGGGGCGAGCTCTGGAAACACCATATATTTT.

This clonotype was picked up a small number of times. The V and J genes are TRBV28 and TRBJ1-1, with TRBD1 as a possible D gene (6 bases). Trimming left V 1 base short and J 1 base short, with 13 bases between. There are 16 residues in the CDR3. Per the germline V gene, CDR1 is MDHEN and CDR2 is SYDVKM. The CDR3 DNA reads as TGTGCCAGCAGTTTATCACAGGGTTCCACGAACACTGAAGCTTTCTTT. Encoded protein: CASSLSQGSTNTEAFF.

This clonotype came up many times. The V call is TRBV12-3 or TRBV12-4, the J call TRBJ2-7, with 9 bases aligning to TRBD1. This CDR3 comprises 15 residues. After removal of 6 bases from V and 3 bases from J, the junction contained 9 bases not matched to a gene. As DNA, the CDR3 is TGTGCCAGCAGCCCGGGGACAGGGCATATCTACGAGCAGTACTTC. It translates to CASSPGTGHIYEQYF.

This clonotype was seen just once. This chain connects TRBV7-8 to TRBJ2-7; D possibly uses TRBD1 or TRBD2 (5 bases each). Germline assignment: CDR1 SGHVS and CDR2 FQNEAQ. The CDR3 contains 12 residues. V gave up 6 bases and J gave up 6 bases, with 12 bases separating them. CDR3 DNA: TGTGCCAGCAGTTTTACGGGGCGCGAGCAGTACTTC. Translated: CASSFTGREQYF. The complete variable domain, with remaining parts taken from reference TRBV7-8 and TRBJ2-7, reads GAGVSQSPRYKVAKRGQDVALRCDPISGHVSLFWYQQALGQGPEFLTYFQNEAQLDKSGLPSDRFFAERPEGSVSTLKIQRTQQEDSAVYLCASSFTGREQYFGPGTRLTVT.

This clonotype was counted at least ten times. This chain connects TRBV5-1 to TRBJ2-7; D tentatively fits TRBD1 or TRBD2 (5 bases each). Trimming took off 4 bases at V and 3 bases at J, with 11 bases between the two ends. The CDR3 covers 13 residues. Germline-derived CDR1 and CDR2 are SGHRS and YFSETQ. The CDR3 DNA reads TGCGCCAGCAGCAGAGGGACGGGCTACGAGCAGTACTTC. Its translation is CASSRGTGYEQYF.

This clonotype appeared many times. The V and J genes are TRBV25-1 and TRBJ1-6; D is unresolved. The length of the CDR3 is 12 residues. The germline V and J ends were trimmed by 1 base and 9 bases, with 4 bases remaining between them. Germline assignment: CDR1 MGHDK and CDR2 SYGVNS. The chain's CDR3 is CASSESLSPLHF. The CDR3 DNA reads TGTGCCAGCAGTGAATCCCTTTCACCCCTCCACTTT.

The chain joins TRBV7-2 to TRBJ2-2, with 7 bases fitting TRBD2. V gave up 3 bases and J gave up 2 bases; unmatched junction bases: 3. CDR1 and CDR2 from the germline V gene are SGHTA and FQGNSA. This CDR3 comprises 15 residues. CDR3 in amino acids: CASSFGDYNTGELFF. The CDR3 bases are TGTGCCAGCAGCTTTGGGGACTACAACACCGGGGAGCTGTTTTTT.

The sample holds a few counts of this clonotype. V usage is TRBV30 and J usage is TRBJ1-5; D gene uncertain. V lost 2 bases and J 9 bases, leaving 11 bases between the germline ends. The CDR3 extends over 12 amino acids. CDR1 and CDR2 from the germline V gene are GTSNPN and SVGIG (reference sequence). The CDR3 here is CAWSQQSGPQHF. The CDR3, as DNA: TGTGCCTGGAGTCAGCAATCCGGGCCCCAGCATTTT.

About this clonotype: This may come from a read error, since a much larger clone is one base off. The chain carries TRBV7-3 and TRBJ2-3, with D maybe TRBD1 (7 bases). With 3 bases removed from V and 4 bases from J, the gap between germline ends came to 17 bases. This CDR3 has 16 residues. CDR1 is SGHTA, CDR2 FQGTGA, per germline. CDR3 DNA: TGTGCCAGCAGCTTGACTAGGGGGCGCGGTGCAGATACGCAGTATTTT. This codes for CASSLTRGRGADTQYF.